A single T cell receptor (beta chain) is shown here with its context. Its antigen is not known. At one boundary the junction diverges from the germline segment, which might be a read error. TCRdb ran MiXCR on the reads and lists one entry per CDR3 protein. Of 740,000 or so distinct CDR3 sequences in the sample, approximately 40% were seen once. The sample originates from a study of T cell repertoires in cytomegalovirus infection. Study details: In public TCR beta signatures, there were indications of both CMV infection and matching HLA type.

This CDR3 has 18 residues. Looked up from germline, CDR1 is MDHEN and CDR2 is SYDVKM. The study's findings and limits: Cumulative frequency (of public TCR beta family members) identified carriers of CMV plus the relevant HLA. HLA-C-restricted, CMV-specific TCR beta clonotypes were dominant ex vivo.

The sequenced sample was PBMCs. The receptor was derived from a human donor in good health (CMV status not recorded). Some clones in this sample may be carry-over from other donors' samples. This sequence joins TRBV28 and TRBJ2-1; 14 bases agree with TRBD2. CDR3 sequence: CASSPRWRGTSGRNEHFF. The CDR3 nucleotides read TGTGCCAGCAGTCCTCGGTGGCGCGGGACTAGCGGGAGAAATGAGCATTTCTTC.